The T cell receptor beta chain under discussion was sequenced for a study of graft-versus-host responses after intestinal transplantation (dated by TCRdb to about 2021). With regard to the full study: Multivisceral, liver-intestinal, or isolated intestinal transplants were received by the recipients. The cohort enrolled around 23 intestinal transplant recipients including one retransplant, and a few patients lacking pretransplant specimens were excluded. Every recipient was given anti-thymocyte globulin induction, followed by about three years of maintenance tacrolimus and steroids. Instead of going to the commercial service, samples from a few later patients were sequenced in-house on an Illumina MiSeq and processed with MiXCR. To identify alloreactive clones, pre-transplant mixed lymphocyte reaction products were sequenced and compared with unstimulated pre-transplant donor and recipient T cells. Donor T cell macrochimerism was defined as a peak of at least 4% donor T cells among recipient peripheral blood mononuclear cells. Graft-versus-host and host-versus-graft alloreactive T cell clones were tracked in the graft, circulation and bone marrow after intestinal transplantation using bulk TCR-beta CDR3 sequencing. Here is what the overall study found, with its caveats: GvH clones were detected in recipient bone marrow, and some appeared earlier in ileal mucosa or blood, consistent with an intestinal mucosal origin. The relatively low number and heterogeneity of intestinal transplant patients limited the conclusions. High GvH to HvG T cell clonal ratios were observed in the allografts of patients with donor T cell macrochimerism. Peak levels of circulating GvH clones were associated with declines in HvG clones early after transplant.

Ends trimmed: V by 2 bases, J by 3 bases; bases unmatched to a gene: 5. From a lookup of the germline V gene, CDR1 and CDR2 are SGHTA and FQGNSA. The CDR3, cysteine through phenylalanine, is 15 amino acids long. The only DNA kept is the CDR3, 45 bases in frame from the first base. The sample's time point label is to be understood as: cells obtained before transplantation from donor or recipient. CD3+CD4+ and CD3+CD8+ populations were FACS-sorted from unstimulated pre-transplant donor and recipient cells taken from spleen or lymph nodes. The library was obtained by the immunoSEQ multiplex PCR assay. For most patients, genomic DNA was isolated using the Qiagen DNeasy Blood and Tissue Kit and was shipped frozen to Adaptive Biotechnologies for TCR sequencing. For most patients, high-throughput TCR-beta CDR3 sequencing of genomic DNA was performed by Adaptive Biotechnologies. Regarding the original processing steps: Adaptive's ImmunoSEQ software supplied the TCR sequencing data for 15 to 20 patients, while MiXCR and VDJtools were used to process a few other patients. To correct CD4 versus CD8 sorting errors, sequences present in both subsets at a frequency ratio below 5:1 were removed. Because the origin of CDR3 nucleotide sequences shared between donor and recipient could not be assigned, those sequences were removed. Alloreactive clones required at least 2-fold expansion over unstimulated cells and minimum CFSE-low frequency of 0.002% (template counts) or 0.001% (read counts). Clones were considered mappable if detected in sequenced pre-transplant spleen, lymph node, or MLR CFSE-low populations of the donor or recipient. The cumulative frequency of alloreactive clones was calculated as a percentage of all sequences, weighted by copy number. TCRdb took over this immuneACCESS table, retaining in-frame rearrangements with V and J assigned. Such tables are incomplete; in checked studies, under half of the missing clones stem from an unresolved V gene, and the remainder is unexplained. For V, J and clone size, that table is used; D and trimming come from the DNA. Recorded for this sample are 90,000 to 120,000 clones; around 90% of them occurred a single time. The top ten constitute less than 0.85% of the sample.

On this clone itself: No cognate antigen has been identified for it. Per-nucleotide qualities are absent, and no much larger clonotype sits a single base away.

The clonotype was recovered from a human donor who was the organ donor for an intestinal transplant. The rearranged chain carries TRBV7-2 and TRBJ2-3, with 7 bases matching TRBD2. The source was unstimulated CD4+ T cells sorted from spleen or lymph node cells, collected before transplant. The DNA sequence is TGTGCCAGCAGCTTAAGCAGCGGGAAGACAGATACGCAGTATTTT. This sequence encodes CASSLSSGKTDTQYF. The full variable domain, with segments outside the CDR3 supplied by the reference TRBV7-2 and TRBJ2-3 proteins, appears as GAGVSQSPSNKVTEKGKDVELRCDPISGHTALYWYRQSLGQGLEFLIYFQGNSAPDKSGLPSDRFSAERTGGSVSTLTIQRTQQEDSAVYLCASSLSSGKTDTQYFGPGTRLTVL.